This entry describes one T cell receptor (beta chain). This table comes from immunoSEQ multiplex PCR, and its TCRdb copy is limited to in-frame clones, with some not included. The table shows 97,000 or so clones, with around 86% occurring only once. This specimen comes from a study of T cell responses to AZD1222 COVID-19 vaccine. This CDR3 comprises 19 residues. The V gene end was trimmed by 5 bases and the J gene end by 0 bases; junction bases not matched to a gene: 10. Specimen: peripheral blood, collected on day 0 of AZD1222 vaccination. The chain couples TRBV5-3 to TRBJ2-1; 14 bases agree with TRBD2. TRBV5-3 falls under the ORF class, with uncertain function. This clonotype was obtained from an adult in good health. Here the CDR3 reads CARSQGLAGGLSSYNEQFF. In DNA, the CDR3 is TGTGCCAGAAGTCAAGGACTAGCGGGAGGCCTTAGCTCCTACAATGAGCAGTTCTTC.